This TCR beta chain comes out of a study of T cells in Graves' hyperthyroidism and ophthalmopathy. As to this clonotype: The antigen is unknown.

Findings of the study overall: Blood also held most thyroid clonotypes expanded beyond 0.001.

Amplification of TCR beta CDR3 regions was performed using RNA transcripts as template. Primed by the HTBI set, a first-round RT-PCR was run on the TCR CDR3. From the multiplex PCR reads, TCRdb called clonotypes with MiXCR, one entry per CDR3 protein. In the table there are more than 450,000 distinct CDR3 sequences, 14% of which are singletons. The CDR3 runs to 18 residues. Trimming took 4 bases from V and 4 from J, leaving 23 bases between them. CDR1 and CDR2 (germline): KGHSH, LQKENI. Lactation, pregnancy, other autoimmune disease or uncontrolled infection led to exclusion of patients. Each diagnosis drew on symptoms, thyroxine, TRAb, thyroid ultrasound and orbital computed tomography findings.

The sample comprised blood. This sequence was found in a woman aged 40 to 50 with Graves' hyperthyroidism. V is TRBV18 and J is TRBJ2-1, with TRBD2 as a possible D gene (6 bases). This CDR3 reads CASSLAALRVPSYNEQFF. The CDR3 region has the DNA TGTGCCAGCTCACTAGCGGCCCTCCGGGTTCCGTCGTACAATGAGCAGTTCTTC.